This is a list of T cell receptor beta chains from one sample in a study of T cells after posttransplantation cyclophosphamide. Libraries were prepared by immunoSEQ multiplex PCR; TCRdb keeps only in-frame clonotypes and omits some of them. This sample has more than 60,000 clones, with just under 95% found just once. The sample consisted of PBMCs. Receptors were obtained from a woman younger than 45 in good health and a related stem cell transplant donor. The CDR3 runs from the conserved cysteine through the conserved F or W. A D gene is named only where the DNA matches it firmly. Only some rows state a clone size, as once, few, many or a class for expanded clones.

D gene | J gene | clone size | V gene | CDR3 protein | CDR3 DNA
TRBD2 | TRBJ2-3 | few | TRBV5-1 | CASSLGASGLSTDTQYF | TGCGCCAGCAGCTTAGGTGCTAGCGGGTTAAGCACAGATACGCAGTATTTT
NA | TRBJ2-5 | NA | TRBV13 | CASSPMVGQETQYF | TGTGCCAGCAGCCCGATGGTCGGCCAAGAGACCCAGTACTTC
NA | TRBJ1-6 | NA | TRBV5-6 | CASSLAGGQAYNSPLHF | TGTGCCAGCAGCTTGGCCGGGGGGCAAGCCTATAATTCACCCCTCCACTTT
NA | TRBJ1-2 | once | TRBV20-1 | CMRSQGSGYTF | TGCATGAGAAGTCAGGGATCTGGCTACACCTTC
NA | TRBJ1-1 | NA | TRBV9 | CASSVFSRAGWENTEAFF | TGTGCCAGCAGCGTCTTCAGCAGGGCGGGTTGGGAGAACACTGAAGCTTTCTTT
NA | TRBJ2-3 | once | TRBV7-8 | CASSRQRDWLLTDTQYF | TGTGCCAGCAGTAGGCAGAGGGACTGGCTCCTCACAGATACGCAGTATTTT
NA | TRBJ1-2 | NA | TRBV6-5 | CASSYSNGRYGYTF | TGTGCCAGCAGTTACTCGAACGGAAGGTATGGCTACACCTTC
NA | TRBJ1-3 | few | TRBV9 | CASSVEGGAGNTIYF | TGTGCCAGCAGCGTAGAGGGAGGGGCTGGAAACACCATATATTTT
NA | TRBJ2-5 | NA | TRBV30 | CAWKGSRETQYF | TGTGCCTGGAAGGGGTCTAGGGAGACCCAGTACTTC
NA | TRBJ2-7 | NA | TRBV18 | CASSPSGRTTYEQYF | TGTGCCAGCTCGCCCTCGGGCAGGACTACCTACGAGCAGTACTTC
TRBD2 | TRBJ2-1 | NA | TRBV4-2 | CASSQELAGGYNEQFF | TGTGCCAGCAGCCAAGAGCTAGCGGGGGGCTACAATGAGCAGTTCTTC
NA | TRBJ2-2 | few | TRBV30 | CAWSLNTGELFF | TGTGCCTGGAGCCTCAACACCGGGGAGCTGTTTTTT
NA | TRBJ1-2 | NA | TRBV2 | CASSDQLAGYTF | TGTGCCAGCAGTGACCAACTTGCTGGCTACACCTTC
NA | TRBJ1-1 | NA | TRBV7-2 | CASSFDRGSEAFF | TGTGCCAGCAGCTTTGATAGGGGGTCTGAAGCTTTCTTT
NA | TRBJ2-1 | NA | TRBV4-1 | CASSQLAPINRNEQFF | TGCGCCAGCAGCCAACTAGCCCCAATAAATCGCAATGAGCAGTTCTTC
TRBD2 | TRBJ2-7 | NA | TRBV29-1 | CSVRLAGGTHVGEQYF | TGCAGCGTCCGACTAGCGGGGGGCACCCATGTGGGGGAGCAGTACTTC
NA | TRBJ1-1 | NA | TRBV10-3 | CAISNDRNTEAFF | TGTGCCATCAGTAACGACAGGAACACTGAAGCTTTCTTT
NA | TRBJ1-6 | NA | TRBV25-1 | CASSEPGAHTNSPLHF | TGTGCCAGCAGTGAGCCGGGCGCCCATACTAATTCACCCCTCCACTTT
TRBD1 | TRBJ2-1 | NA | TRBV5-4 | CASSNGQGGYNEQFF | TGTGCCAGCAGCAACGGACAGGGGGGCTACAATGAGCAGTTCTTC
NA | TRBJ2-4 | NA | TRBV18 | CASSPLTGLAKNIQYF | TGTGCCAGCTCACCACTTACAGGGTTGGCCAAAAACATTCAGTACTTC
NA | TRBJ1-4 | NA | TRBV4-2 | CASSKGYRQVGTNEKLFF | TGTGCCAGCAGTAAAGGGTATAGACAGGTCGGAACTAATGAAAAACTGTTTTTT
TRBD1 | TRBJ1-1 | once | TRBV29-1 | CSGSDRRTEAFF | TGCAGCGGTTCGGACAGGAGGACTGAAGCTTTCTTT
NA | TRBJ1-1 | once | TRBV2 | CASSDGVGAFF | TGTGCCAGCAGTGACGGGGTTGGAGCTTTCTTT
TRBD2 | TRBJ2-2 | NA | TRBV28 | CASRPGLVTGELFF | TGTGCCAGCAGGCCGGGACTAGTTACCGGGGAGCTGTTTTTT
NA | TRBJ1-5 | once | TRBV25-1 | CASSSDGGAQHF | TGTGCCAGCAGCTCCGACGGGGGCGCCCAGCATTTT
NA | TRBJ2-5 | NA | TRBV18 | CASLPRGRRETQYF | TGTGCCAGCCTTCCGCGGGGGCGTCGGGAGACCCAGTACTTC
NA | TRBJ2-2 | NA | TRBV11-2 | CASSRTGMAGELFF | TGTGCCAGCAGCCGTACAGGGATGGCCGGGGAGCTGTTTTTT
NA | TRBJ1-5 | NA | TRBV7-9 | CASSQPRDGGGEPQHF | TGTGCCAGCAGCCAACCCCGGGACGGAGGAGGCGAGCCCCAGCATTTT
NA | TRBJ2-3 | once | TRBV18 | CASSPPPDSAESDTQYF | TGTGCCAGCTCACCACCTCCCGACTCGGCGGAGTCAGATACGCAGTATTTT
TRBD2 | TRBJ2-6 | NA | TRBV5-4 | CASRLVVRGGPNSGANVLTF | TGTGCCAGCAGGTTAGTAGTTCGGGGGGGTCCCAACTCTGGGGCCAACGTCCTGACTTTC
TRBD2 | TRBJ2-1 | NA | TRBV19 | CASTRTLAGGPLLQFF | TGTGCCAGTACCCGGACCCTAGCGGGGGGGCCCCTTCTGCAGTTCTTC
NA | TRBJ1-3 | NA | TRBV11-2 | CASSFSAASGNTIYF | TGTGCCAGCAGCTTCTCGGCGGCCTCTGGAAACACCATATATTTT
NA | TRBJ1-5 | NA | TRBV30 | CAWSRAVTDQPQHF | TGTGCCTGGAGTCGGGCAGTCACTGATCAGCCCCAGCATTTT
NA | TRBJ2-2 | NA | TRBV7-9 | CASSPHSGNTGELFF | TGTGCCAGCAGCCCCCATAGCGGGAACACCGGGGAGCTGTTTTTT
NA | TRBJ1-6 | NA | TRBV15 | CATSRDPGGTRNSPLHF | TGTGCCACCAGCAGAGACCCGGGGGGGACCAGGAATTCACCCCTCCACTTT
NA | TRBJ2-7 | once | TRBV11-3 | CASSLDAGRTYEQYF | TGTGCCAGCAGCTTAGACGCGGGCAGGACCTACGAGCAGTACTTC
NA | TRBJ1-1 | NA | TRBV5-1 | CASSLALENTEAFF | TGCGCCAGCAGCTTGGCTCTAGAGAACACTGAAGCTTTCTTT
NA | TRBJ2-2 | NA | TRBV6-1 | CASSRPGSGELFF | TGTGCCAGCAGTCGCCCTGGTTCCGGGGAGCTGTTTTTT
NA | TRBJ1-1 | NA | TRBV15 | CATSNLQRTEAFF | TGTGCCACCAGCAACCTACAACGCACTGAAGCTTTCTTT
TRBD2 | TRBJ2-1 | NA | TRBV7-6 | CASSLKPSGALSYNEQFF | TGTGCCAGCAGCTTAAAACCTAGCGGGGCCCTTTCGTACAATGAGCAGTTCTTC
NA | TRBJ1-2 | NA | TRBV4-3 | CASSQEGVPDYGYTF | TGCGCCAGCAGCCAAGAAGGGGTGCCCGACTATGGCTACACCTTC
NA | TRBJ1-2 | NA | TRBV6-1 | CASSEGGRAGHGYTF | TGTGCCAGCAGTGAGGGGGGGCGGGCGGGACATGGCTACACCTTC
TRBD1 | TRBJ1-3 | NA | TRBV4-3 | CASSQGGQGSGNTIYF | TGCGCCAGCAGCCAAGGGGGACAGGGCTCTGGAAACACCATATATTTT
TRBD1 | TRBJ1-5 | NA | TRBV19 | CASSAQGRGGNQPQHF | TGTGCCAGTAGTGCACAGGGGCGCGGGGGCAATCAGCCCCAGCATTTT
TRBD1 | TRBJ1-1 | NA | TRBV9 | CASSPRQGGDIGMNTEAFF | TGTGCCAGCAGCCCCCGACAGGGCGGGGATATCGGTATGAACACTGAAGCTTTCTTT
TRBD2 | TRBJ2-7 | NA | TRBV28 | CASRVAGGLNEQYF | TGTGCCAGCAGGGTAGCGGGGGGGCTCAACGAGCAGTACTTC
TRBD2 | TRBJ2-2 | NA | TRBV19 | CASSSPGLAGAYTGELFF | TGTGCCAGTAGTTCCCCGGGACTAGCGGGGGCGTACACCGGGGAGCTGTTTTTT